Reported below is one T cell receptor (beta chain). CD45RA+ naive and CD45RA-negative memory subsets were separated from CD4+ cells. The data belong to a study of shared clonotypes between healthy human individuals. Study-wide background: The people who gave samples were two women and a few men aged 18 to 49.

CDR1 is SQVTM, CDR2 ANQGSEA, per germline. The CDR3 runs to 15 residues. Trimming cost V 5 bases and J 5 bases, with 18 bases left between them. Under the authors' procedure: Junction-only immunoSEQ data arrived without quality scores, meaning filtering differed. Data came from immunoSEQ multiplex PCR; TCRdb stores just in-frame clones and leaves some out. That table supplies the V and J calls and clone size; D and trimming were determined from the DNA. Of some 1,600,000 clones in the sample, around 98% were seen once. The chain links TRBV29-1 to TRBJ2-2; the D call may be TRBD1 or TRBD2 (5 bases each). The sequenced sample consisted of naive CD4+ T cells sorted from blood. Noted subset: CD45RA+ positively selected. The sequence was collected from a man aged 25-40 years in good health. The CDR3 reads CSVLKGPGYTGELFF. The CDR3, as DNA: TGCAGCGTTTTGAAGGGACCGGGATATACCGGGGAGCTGTTTTTT.